This T cell receptor beta chain was sequenced in a study of T cell changes during pregnancy in multiple sclerosis. Libraries were prepared by immunoSEQ multiplex PCR; TCRdb keeps only in-frame clonotypes and omits some of them. The sample lists 90,000 to 120,000 clones, 94% occurring once. The germline CDR1 and CDR2 sequences are SGHTA and FQGTGA. CDR3 length: 17 amino acids. V dropped 6 bases and J dropped 4; count of bases not matched to a gene: 14. The input for sequencing was peripheral blood, taken before pregnancy. This chain links TRBV7-3 with TRBJ2-1, with 8 bases fitting TRBD2. This receptor was taken from a female donor with multiple sclerosis, enrolled in a pregnancy study. The CDR3 region has the DNA TGTGCCAGCAGTAAAGGAAGCGGGAGCGCTTATTACAATGAGCAGTTCTTC. Its protein product is CASSKGSGSAYYNEQFF.